One and the same sample provided the 10 T cell receptor beta chains below, sequenced in a study of blood T cell repertoires in COVID-19. Here immunoSEQ multiplex PCR was the method, and the copy in TCRdb shows in-frame clones only, minus some. The table has under 300,000 clones, roughly 87% seen once. The source material was PBMCs or T cells enriched from blood (not recorded which). The receptors stem from a woman aged 25 to 39 with acute COVID-19.

The chain couples TRBV7-2 to TRBJ2-1, with 8 bases fitting TRBD2. CDR3 length equals 15 residues. Trimming took 5 bases from V and 1 from J; bases not matched to a gene: 4. Germline CDR1 and CDR2: SGHTA and FQGNSA. CDR3 bases: TGTGCCAGCAGCCCGGCTAGCGGGTCCTACAATGAGCAGTTCTTC. It is translated as CASSPASGSYNEQFF. Full variable domain (missing parts from reference TRBV7-2 and TRBJ2-1): GAGVSQSPSNKVTEKGKDVELRCDPISGHTALYWYRQSLGQGLEFLIYFQGNSAPDKSGLPSDRFSAERTGGSVSTLTIQRTQQEDSAVYLCASSPASGSYNEQFFGPGTRLTVL.

This clone was observed a single time. Other DNA sequences in this sample translate to the same CDR3. The CDR3 region has the DNA TGTGCCAGCAGTCTCCCGACAGGGTCTAACTATGGCTACACCTTC. This translates into CASSLPTGSNYGYTF. This chain connects TRBV28 to TRBJ1-2; the match to TRBD1 covers 7 bases. The CDR3 covers 15 residues. Per germline, CDR1 MDHEN and CDR2 SYDVKM. With 5 bases clipped from V and 0 bases from J, the junction kept 6 bases outside the gene matches.

The rearrangement uses TRBV7-2 and TRBJ2-1; tentatively, D is TRBD2 (5 bases). Deletions cut 6 bases from V and 0 bases from J, with 12 bases between. The germline CDR1 and CDR2 sequences are SGHTA and FQGNSA. The CDR3 has 15 amino acids. CDR3 sequence reads: CASSPGWPSYNEQFF. DNA for the CDR3: TGTGCCAGCAGTCCGGGGTGGCCCTCCTACAATGAGCAGTTCTTC.

This chain uses TRBV5-6 with TRBJ1-5; TRBD1 matches 9 bases. Trimming at V came to 4 bases and at J to 6 bases, leaving 11 bases not matched to a gene. CDR1 and CDR2 (germline): SGHDT, YYEEEE. CDR3 length: 16 amino acids. In DNA form, the CDR3 reads TGTGCCAGCAGCCTTTGGGACAGGGATCGAGGTCAGCCCCAGCATTTT. Translated, it gives CASSLWDRDRGQPQHF.

This rearrangement joins TRBV28 to TRBJ1-2; 9 bases align to TRBD1. CDR1 and CDR2 from the germline V gene are MDHEN and SYDVKM. With 4 bases clipped from V and 2 bases from J, the junction kept 8 bases outside the gene matches. This CDR3 region has 16 residues. The CDR3 coding sequence is TGTGCCAGCAGTTCGACCGGGACAGGGATGAACTATGGCTACACCTTC. This gives the protein CASSSTGTGMNYGYTF.

The rearrangement joins TRBV9 to TRBJ2-7, with TRBD2 matching 13 bases. The trim removed 2 bases at V and 3 bases at J, leaving 20 bases unmatched. CDR3 size: 21 residues. Germline CDR1 SGDLS, CDR2 YYNGEE. The CDR3 DNA reads as TGTGCCAGCAGCGTGGGTCAATGGGGACTAGCGGGGAGTGAAGGGCTCTACGAGCAGTACTTC. Amino acid sequence: CASSVGQWGLAGSEGLYEQYF.

This clone was seen once. The chain couples TRBV28 to TRBJ2-3, with 10 bases lining up with TRBD2. Germline CDR1 MDHEN, CDR2 SYDVKM. Losses at the gene ends were 4 bases for V and 4 bases for J; bases not matched to a gene: 5. The length of the CDR3 is 15 residues. The CDR3 nucleotides are TGTGCCAGCAGTTCTAGCGGGGGCGGTTCAGATACGCAGTATTTT. Translating gives CASSSSGGGSDTQYF.

This chain uses TRBV9 with TRBJ1-2, with D unresolved. Germline V lookup: CDR1 SGDLS, CDR2 YYNGEE. V was trimmed by 4 bases and J by 4 bases, leaving 17 bases between them. The length of the CDR3 is 15 residues. This CDR3 reads CASSPIGGNGYGYTF. CDR3 DNA sequence: TGTGCCAGCAGCCCGATCGGAGGAAATGGCTATGGCTACACCTTC.

V gene TRBV24-1 combines with J gene TRBJ2-1; D uncertain. There are 13 residues in the CDR3. Germline assignment: CDR1 KGHDR and CDR2 SFDVKD. Trimming took off 1 base at V and 6 bases at J, with 6 bases between the two ends. As DNA, the CDR3 is TGTGCCACCAGTGATTTTTCTACCAATGAGCAGTTCTTC. The encoded protein is CATSDFSTNEQFF.

This clone has only a few counts. The chain employs TRBV15 and TRBJ1-1; D ambiguous. There are 15 residues in the CDR3. V lost 2 bases, J lost 7 bases, and 17 bases lay in between. CDR1 and CDR2 from the germline V gene are LNHNV and YYDKDF (reference sequence). The CDR3 bases are TGTGCCACCAGCAGACGGACGACTAAGAACCGTGAAGCTTTCTTT. Translated, it gives CATSRRTTKNREAFF.